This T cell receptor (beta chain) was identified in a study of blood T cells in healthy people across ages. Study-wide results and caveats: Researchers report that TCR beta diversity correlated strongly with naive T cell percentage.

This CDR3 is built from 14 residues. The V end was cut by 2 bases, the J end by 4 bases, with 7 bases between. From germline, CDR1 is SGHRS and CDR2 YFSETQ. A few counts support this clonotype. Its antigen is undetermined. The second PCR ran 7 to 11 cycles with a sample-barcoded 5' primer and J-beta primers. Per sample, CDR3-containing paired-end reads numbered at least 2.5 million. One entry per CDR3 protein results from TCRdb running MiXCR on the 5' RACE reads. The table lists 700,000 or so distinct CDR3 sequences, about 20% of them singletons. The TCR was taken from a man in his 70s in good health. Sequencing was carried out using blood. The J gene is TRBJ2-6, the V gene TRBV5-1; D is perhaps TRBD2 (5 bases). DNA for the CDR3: TGCGCCAGCAGCTTAGCGGCCGGGGCCAACGTCCTGACTTTC. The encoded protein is CASSLAAGANVLTF. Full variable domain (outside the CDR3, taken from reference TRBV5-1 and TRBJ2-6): KAGVTQTPRYLIKTRGQQVTLSCSPISGHRSVSWYQQTPGQGLQFLFEYFSETQRNKGNFPGRFSGRQFSNSRSEMNVSTLELGDSALYLCASSLAAGANVLTFGAGSRLTVL.